This is a list of T cell receptor beta chains from one sample in a study of blood T cell repertoires in COVID-19. Clones were read by immunoSEQ multiplex PCR, and TCRdb kept only the in-frame ones, dropping some. The sample lists 60,000 to 75,000 clones; about nine tenths were seen once. Sequencing input: peripheral blood. The receptors derive from an older woman with acute or convalescent COVID-19. The CDR3 runs from the conserved cysteine through the conserved F or W. A D gene is named only where the DNA matches it firmly.

d_gene,j_gene,v_gene,CDR3nt,CDR3aa
TRBD1,TRBJ2-5,TRBV3-1/TRBV3-2,TGTGCCAGCAGCCAAGGCACAGGGGTGGGGGAGACCCAGTACTTC,CASSQGTGVGETQYF
.,TRBJ1-5,TRBV2,TGTGCCAGCAGTGAATGGGGAGACAGGCAGCATTTT,CASSEWGDRQHF
.,TRBJ2-3,TRBV4-2,TGTGCCAGCAGCCGATTCCGACAGTCCACAGATACGCAGTATTTT,CASSRFRQSTDTQYF
.,TRBJ1-4,TRBV18,TGTGCCAGCTCACCGGGGCAGGAAAATGAAAAACTGTTTTTT,CASSPGQENEKLFF
.,TRBJ2-3,TRBV4-2,TGTGCCAGCAGCCAAGATTCAAGCGGGGACACGATCACAGATACGCAGTATTTT,CASSQDSSGDTITDTQYF
.,TRBJ1-2,TRBV25-1,TGTGCCAGCAGTGAGACGGGTGGGTTTGGCGGCTACACCTTC,CASSETGGFGGYTF
.,TRBJ2-3,TRBV7-9,TGTGCCAGCAGCGATAATGGGGGCGCGAGTACGCAGTATTTT,CASSDNGGASTQYF
TRBD1,TRBJ1-6,TRBV6-5,TGTGCCGTACGCGCGGACAGGGGTTCACCCCTCCACTTT,CAVRADRGSPLHF
.,TRBJ2-7,TRBV25-1,TGTGCCAGCAGTGACAAGGGGAACAACGAGCAGTACTTC,CASSDKGNNEQYF
.,TRBJ1-1,TRBV7-9,TGTGCCAGCAGCTTAACAGGGCAGGACACTGAAGCTTTCTTT,CASSLTGQDTEAFF
.,TRBJ1-3,TRBV9,TGTGCCAGCAGCGTAGGCCAGCAAGCGGGTGGCACCATATATTTT,CASSVGQQAGGTIYF